The source of this T cell receptor beta chain is a study of T cell responses to AZD1222 COVID-19 vaccine. Study-wide points: Among the donors, most were white British and more were female, and clonal diversity was possibly underestimated. Seropositive at baseline were only a handful of AZD1222 recipients. With dominance at 160-218 and 743-854, vaccine-associated CD4 TCRs spanned spike. The study sampled repertoires only after the peak T cell response.

This CDR3 region has 13 residues. Trimming took off 10 bases at V and 1 base at J, with 14 bases between the two ends. CDR1 and CDR2 (germline): ENHRY, SYGVKD. Sequencing used immunoSEQ multiplex PCR; TCRdb keeps in-frame clones, though not all of them. Among roughly 100,000 clones, approximately 90% were seen once, and the ten largest hold about 2.7%. The table lists this clone with a count of one. Its antigen remains unidentified. The chain has TRBV10-3 and TRBJ2-7; D unresolved. The TCR was taken from an adult in good health. The sequencing here drew on peripheral blood, taken on day 0 of AZD1222 vaccination. CDR3 nucleotides: TGTGCCACCCAGAAGGAGATTTCCTACGAGCAGTACTTC. This translates into CATQKEISYEQYF.